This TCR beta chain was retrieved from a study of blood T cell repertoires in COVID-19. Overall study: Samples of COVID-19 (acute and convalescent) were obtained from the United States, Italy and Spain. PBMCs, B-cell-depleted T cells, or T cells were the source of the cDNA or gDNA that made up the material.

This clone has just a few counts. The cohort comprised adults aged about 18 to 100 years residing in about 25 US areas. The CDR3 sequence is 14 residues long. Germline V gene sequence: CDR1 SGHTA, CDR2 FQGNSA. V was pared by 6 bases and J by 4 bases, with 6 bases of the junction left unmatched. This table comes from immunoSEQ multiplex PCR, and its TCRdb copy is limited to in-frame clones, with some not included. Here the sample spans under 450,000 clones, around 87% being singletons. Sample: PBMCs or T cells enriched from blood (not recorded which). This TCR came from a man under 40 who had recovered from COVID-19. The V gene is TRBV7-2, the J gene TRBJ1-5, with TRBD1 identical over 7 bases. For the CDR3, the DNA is TGTGCCAGCAGGACCGGGACAGATAATCAGCCCCAGCATTTT. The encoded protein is CASRTGTDNQPQHF.